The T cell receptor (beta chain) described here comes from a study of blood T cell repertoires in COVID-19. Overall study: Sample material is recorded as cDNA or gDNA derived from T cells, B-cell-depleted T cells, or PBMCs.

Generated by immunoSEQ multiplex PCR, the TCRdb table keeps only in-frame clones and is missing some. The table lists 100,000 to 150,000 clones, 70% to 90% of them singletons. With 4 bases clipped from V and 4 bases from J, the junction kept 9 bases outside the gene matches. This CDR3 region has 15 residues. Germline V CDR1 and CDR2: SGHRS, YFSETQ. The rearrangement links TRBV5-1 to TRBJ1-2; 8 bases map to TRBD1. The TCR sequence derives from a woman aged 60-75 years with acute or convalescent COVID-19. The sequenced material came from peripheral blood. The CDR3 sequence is CASSQKTGEGYGYTF. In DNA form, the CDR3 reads TGCGCCAGCAGCCAAAAGACAGGGGAGGGCTATGGCTACACCTTC. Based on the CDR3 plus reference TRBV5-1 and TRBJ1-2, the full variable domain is KAGVTQTPRYLIKTRGQQVTLSCSPISGHRSVSWYQQTPGQGLQFLFEYFSETQRNKGNFPGRFSGRQFSNSRSEMNVSTLELGDSALYLCASSQKTGEGYGYTFGSGTRLTVV.